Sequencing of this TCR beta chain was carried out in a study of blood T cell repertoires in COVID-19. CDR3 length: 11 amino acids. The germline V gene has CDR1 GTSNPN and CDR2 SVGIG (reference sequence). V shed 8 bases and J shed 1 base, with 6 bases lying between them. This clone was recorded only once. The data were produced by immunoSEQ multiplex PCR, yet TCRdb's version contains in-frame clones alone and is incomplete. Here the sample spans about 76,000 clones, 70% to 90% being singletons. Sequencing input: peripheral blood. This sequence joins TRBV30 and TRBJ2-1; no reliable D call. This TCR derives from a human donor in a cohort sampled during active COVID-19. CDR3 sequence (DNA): TGTGCCCGCCGGTCCTACAATGAGCAGTTCTTC. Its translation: CARRSYNEQFF. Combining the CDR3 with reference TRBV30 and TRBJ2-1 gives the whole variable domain SQTIHQWPATLVQPVGSPLSLECTVEGTSNPNLYWYRQAAGRGLQLLFYSVGIGQISSEVPQNLSASRPQDRQFILSSKKLLLSDSGFYLCARRSYNEQFFGPGTRLTVL.